The next 32 T cell receptor beta chains were all read from a single sample in a study of blood T cell repertoires in COVID-19. Measured with immunoSEQ multiplex PCR; TCRdb has only the in-frame clones, and not every one. The sample contains more than 85,000 clones, over 60% of which appear only once. Source material: peripheral blood. All receptors derive from a woman at least 80 years old with acute or convalescent COVID-19.

The chain uses TRBV2 and TRBJ1-2; 8 positions agree with TRBD1. V was pared by 6 bases and J by 4 bases, with 4 bases of the junction left unmatched. The CDR3 loop spans 13 amino acids. In germline, CDR1 is SNHLY, CDR2 FYNNEI. In DNA form, the CDR3 reads TGTGCCAGCAGGACAGGGGTTGGCTATGGCTACACCTTC. As protein: CASRTGVGYGYTF.

This clone has a handful of counts. The chain uses TRBV4-1 and TRBJ2-7; D gene ambiguous. The length of the CDR3 is 14 residues. Per the germline V gene, CDR1 is MGHRA and CDR2 is YSYEKL. V lost 1 base to trimming and J lost 0 bases, with 7 bases between them. The CDR3 sequence: CASSQGLFSYEQYF. CDR3 DNA: TGCGCCAGCAGCCAAGGACTTTTCTCCTACGAGCAGTACTTC.

The chain joins TRBV7-2 to TRBJ2-2; D call uncertain. This CDR3 is built from 15 residues. V shed 1 base and J shed 1 base, with 7 bases lying between them. CDR1 SGHTA and CDR2 FQGNSA come from the germline V gene. The CDR3 bases are TGTGCCAGCAGCTTAGAACTTAAGAACACCGGGGAGCTGTTTTTT. It is translated as CASSLELKNTGELFF.

In nucleotides, the CDR3 is TGTGCCAGCAGCCCTACCCCGGGACACCTTCCCACTAATGAAAAACTGTTTTTT. It translates to CASSPTPGHLPTNEKLFF. This sequence joins TRBV6-2 or TRBV6-3 and TRBJ1-4, with D perhaps matching TRBD1 (6 bases). Trimming stripped 6 bases from V and 2 bases from J, with 22 bases between. CDR1 and CDR2 (germline): MNHEY, SVGEGT. The CDR3 extends over 18 amino acids.

The rearrangement uses TRBV21-1 and TRBJ2-3; the table names TRBD1, a call not compared with the DNA. TRBV21-1 counts as a pseudogene. CDR3 size: 12 residues. CDR3 in amino acids: CARQGHTDTQYF. The CDR3 region has the DNA TGTGCCAGACAGGGACACACAGATACGCAGTATTTT.

V and J are TRBV4-2 and TRBJ2-3; 10 bases are a match to TRBD2. V trimming: 3 bases; J trimming: 2 bases; junction bases outside the gene matches: 20. Germline CDR1 LGHNA, CDR2 YNFKEQ. This CDR3 region has 21 residues. CDR3 nucleotide sequence: TGTGCCAGCAGCCAGTTCACAGGGGTCAACCTAGCGGGAGTGAACACAGATACGCAGTATTTT. Translation: CASSQFTGVNLAGVNTDTQYF.

Notes on this clone: At one end the junction does not follow the germline gene, possibly because of a read error. The chain employs TRBV19 and TRBJ2-5; 9 nucleotides match TRBD1. The germline CDR1 and CDR2 sequences are LNHDA and SQIVND (reference sequence). The CDR3 loop spans 14 amino acids. Here the CDR3 reads CASSVDRGQQTQYF. DNA for the CDR3: TGTGCCAGTAGTGTGGACAGGGGCCAACAGACCCAGTACTTC.

The J gene is TRBJ2-7, the V gene TRBV6-5; D possibly corresponds to TRBD1 (5 bases). The CDR3 is 11 amino acids. From germline, CDR1 is MNHEY and CDR2 SVGAGI. Trimming left V 2 bases short and J 11 bases short, with 10 bases between. In nucleotides, the CDR3 is TGTGCCAGCAGTTACGCAGGGTCGGAGTACTTC. Translating gives CASSYAGSEYF.

The chain joins TRBV5-5 to TRBJ2-1, with TRBD1 identical over 8 bases. The CDR3 is 15 residues long. With V trimmed by 5 bases and J by 6 bases, 10 bases remained unmatched. Germline V gene lookup returns CDR1 SGHKS and CDR2 YYEKEE (reference sequence). The CDR3 nucleotides read TGTGCCAGCAGGTCCCCCGGGACAGGCAGCAATGAGCAGTTCTTC. It is translated as CASRSPGTGSNEQFF.

This clone was recorded once. This chain connects TRBV15 to TRBJ2-7, with 11 bases that match TRBD1. Germline CDR1 is LNHNV and CDR2 is YYDKDF (reference sequence). With V trimmed by 5 bases and J by 7 bases, 10 bases remained unmatched. The CDR3 has 15 amino acids. The CDR3 protein is CATSRGGTGGKEQYF. The DNA for the CDR3 is TGTGCCACCAGCCGAGGAGGGACAGGGGGTAAGGAGCAGTACTTC.

The CDR3 sequence is CASSRGQANQPQHF. The CDR3 DNA reads as TGTGCCAGCAGCCGAGGACAGGCCAATCAGCCCCAGCATTTT. The chain joins TRBV6-5 to TRBJ1-5, with 7 bases lining up with TRBD1. This CDR3 spans 14 amino acids. In germline, CDR1 is MNHEY, CDR2 SVGAGI. Germline trimming cut 6 bases from V and 3 bases from J; bases unmatched to any gene: 5.

The gene calls are TRBV6-5 and TRBJ1-4; TRBD1 aligns across 10 bases. This CDR3 has 13 amino acids. The ends lost 6 bases at V and 11 bases at J; junction bases unmatched: 6. Germline-derived CDR1 and CDR2 are MNHEY and SVGAGI. The CDR3 nucleotides read TGTGCCAGCAGGGGACAGGGGATGACCAAACTGTTTTTT. It translates to CASRGQGMTKLFF.

The V and J genes are TRBV9 and TRBJ2-5, with TRBD1 matching over 8 bases. Germline V gene data show CDR1 as SGDLS and CDR2 as YYNGEE. The CDR3 loop spans 13 amino acids. V lost 0 bases and J lost 5; bases outside the gene matches: 0. This CDR3 reads CASSVAGGETQYF. The CDR3 DNA reads TGTGCCAGCAGCGTAGCAGGGGGCGAGACCCAGTACTTC.

The chain is built from TRBV2 and TRBJ2-1; D may be TRBD2 (6 bases). In germline, CDR1 is SNHLY, CDR2 FYNNEI. V lost 4 bases and J lost 6, with 13 bases in between. The CDR3 contains 14 residues. CDR3 DNA: TGTGCCAGCAGTGGGGGAGGTGGGGCCAATGAGCAGTTCTTC. Encoded protein: CASSGGGGANEQFF.

This chain links TRBV3-1 (or the pseudogene TRBV3-2) with TRBJ2-5; 12 bases are shared with TRBD2. This CDR3 spans 16 amino acids. CDR1 is LGHDT, CDR2 YNNKEL, per germline (reference sequence). V gave up 4 bases and J gave up 4 bases; unmatched junction bases: 7. CDR3 sequence (DNA): TGTGCCAGCAGCCCTACTAGCGGGGGGATAAGAGAGACCCAGTACTTC. It encodes CASSPTSGGIRETQYF.

The chain uses TRBV4-1 and TRBJ2-2; D unresolved. CDR1 MGHRA and CDR2 YSYEKL come from the germline V gene. This CDR3 is built from 16 residues. The ends were cut back, 4 bases at V and 6 bases at J, with 18 bases in the middle. The CDR3 DNA reads as TGCGCCAGCAGCCCGCAAACCCTCCCCGCGCCCGGGGAGCTGTTTTTT. Translating gives CASSPQTLPAPGELFF.

The V and J genes are TRBV12-3 or TRBV12-4 and TRBJ1-2, with 8 bases matching TRBD1. The CDR3 is made up of 13 amino acids. The V and J ends lost 6 bases and 3 bases, in that order; junction bases with no gene match: 3. Written as DNA, the CDR3 is TGTGCCAGCAGGGACAGGGTCGACTATGGCTACACCTTC. This codes for CASRDRVDYGYTF.

The chain recombines TRBV12-1 with TRBJ2-7; the table calls TRBD2, which could not be checked here. TRBV12-1 has pseudogene status. CDR3 length: 15 residues. DNA of the CDR3: TGTGCCAGTGTGCTAGCGGGAGACCTACCTCTCGAGCAGTACTTC. This gives the protein CASVLAGDLPLEQYF.

V is TRBV7-8 and J is TRBJ1-5; D possibly corresponds to TRBD1 (5 bases). The CDR3 length is 16 residues. Trimming stripped 1 base from V and 1 base from J, with 11 bases between. Looked up from germline, CDR1 is SGHVS and CDR2 is FQNEAQ. The CDR3 nucleotides read TGTGCCAGCAGCTTAGGGACACAGGAGAGCAATCAGCCCCAGCATTTT. Protein sequence: CASSLGTQESNQPQHF.

The chain carries TRBV6-1 and TRBJ2-3; D gene ambiguous. This CDR3 is built from 14 residues. With 3 bases removed from V and 2 bases from J, the gap between germline ends came to 9 bases. CDR1 MNHNS and CDR2 SASEGT come from the germline V gene. CDR3 DNA: TGTGCCAGCAGTGAGTCAGGTTCCACAGATACGCAGTATTTT. This sequence encodes CASSESGSTDTQYF.

The V gene is TRBV5-1, the J gene TRBJ1-1; tentatively, D is TRBD1 (5 bases). The CDR3 is 13 amino acids. The germline gives CDR1 SGHRS, CDR2 YFSETQ. Trimming pared 4 bases from V and 5 bases from J, leaving 12 bases between. The CDR3 here is CASSRGGGTEAFF. The CDR3 DNA reads TGCGCCAGCAGCCGTGGGGGAGGGACTGAAGCTTTCTTT.

The V gene is TRBV4-3, the J gene TRBJ1-4, with D possibly being TRBD1 (6 bases). The germline gives CDR1 LGHNA, CDR2 YSLEER. V gave up 2 bases and J gave up 8 bases, with 9 bases separating them. This CDR3 is 13 amino acids long. Written as DNA, the CDR3 is TGCGCCAGCAGCCAAAACCAGGGGGAAAAACTGTTTTTT. Protein: CASSQNQGEKLFF.

This clone was picked up a small number of times. The DNA of the CDR3 is TGTGCCAGTCGACCCGGGACAGCCAATTCACCCCTCCACTTT. Translation gives CASRPGTANSPLHF. J is TRBJ1-6 and V is TRBV19, with 7 bases that match TRBD1. CDR3 length: 14 amino acids. V lost 8 bases to trimming and J lost 7 bases; unmatched junction nucleotides: 8. CDR1 is LNHDA and CDR2 is SQIVND in the germline V gene (reference sequence).

The gene calls are TRBV3-1 (or the pseudogene TRBV3-2) and TRBJ1-6; 9 bases align to TRBD1. This CDR3 is built from 15 residues. Per germline, CDR1 LGHDT and CDR2 YNNKEL (reference sequence). J was trimmed by 7 bases and V by 4 bases; bases with no gene match: 5. The CDR3 sequence: CASSPTGGANSPLHF. As DNA, the CDR3 is TGTGCCAGCAGCCCAACAGGGGGCGCGAATTCACCCCTCCACTTT.

This clone came up a few times. J is TRBJ2-5 and V is TRBV7-9; 13 nucleotides line up with TRBD2. The CDR3 totals 15 residues. The germline V gene encodes CDR1 SEHNR and CDR2 FQNEAQ (reference sequence). The trim removed 5 bases at V and 3 bases at J, leaving 3 bases unmatched. CDR3 in DNA: TGTGCCAGCAGCCCGGGACTAGCGGGAAAAGAGACCCAGTACTTC. It encodes CASSPGLAGKETQYF.

The V call is TRBV5-4, the J call TRBJ2-1, with 7 bases lining up with TRBD2. The V and J ends lost 1 base and 4 bases, in that order; junction bases with no gene match: 8. CDR1 and CDR2 from the germline V gene are SGHNT and YYREEE (reference sequence). The CDR3 is 16 residues long. DNA of the CDR3: TGTGCCAGCAGCTTGCGGTTGGGAGGGCAGTACAATGAGCAGTTCTTC. Amino acids: CASSLRLGGQYNEQFF.

The chain recombines TRBV3-1 (or the pseudogene TRBV3-2) with TRBJ1-1; D remains ambiguous. The CDR3 sequence is 15 residues long. Germline CDR1 LGHDT, CDR2 YNNKEL (reference sequence). Trimming took off 4 bases at V and 1 base at J, with 13 bases between the two ends. The CDR3 coding sequence is TGTGCCAGCAGCCGACTATCAATTGAGAACACTGAAGCTTTCTTT. Amino acids: CASSRLSIENTEAFF.

This clone was counted only a few times. CDR3 bases: TGTGCCAGCAGTTTAAGCTCCGAAGAGGGCTACACCTTC. Protein product: CASSLSSEEGYTF. This chain uses TRBV12-3 or TRBV12-4 with TRBJ1-2; D is uncertain. This CDR3 is 13 amino acids long. The ends were cut back, 2 bases at V and 8 bases at J, with 12 bases in the middle.

The V and J genes are TRBV10-3 and TRBJ2-7; D is unclear. Trimming shortened V by 3 bases and J by 1 base, and 4 bases separated the two germline ends. The CDR3 is 12 amino acids. Germline V gene sequence: CDR1 ENHRY, CDR2 SYGVKD. In DNA, the CDR3 is TGTGCCATCAGTGAACATTCCTACGAGCAGTACTTC. It codes for CAISEHSYEQYF.

V is TRBV5-1 and J is TRBJ2-1, with 8 nucleotides matching TRBD2. V trimming: 3 bases; J trimming: 6 bases; junction bases outside the gene matches: 8. The CDR3 spans 15 residues. Germline V gene data show CDR1 as SGHRS and CDR2 as YFSETQ. The chain's CDR3 is CASSSVAGLGNEQFF. DNA for the CDR3: TGCGCCAGCAGCTCCGTAGCGGGGCTGGGCAATGAGCAGTTCTTC. Drawing the rest from reference TRBV5-1 and TRBJ2-1, the complete variable domain is KAGVTQTPRYLIKTRGQQVTLSCSPISGHRSVSWYQQTPGQGLQFLFEYFSETQRNKGNFPGRFSGRQFSNSRSEMNVSTLELGDSALYLCASSSVAGLGNEQFFGPGTRLTVL.

The CDR3 coding sequence is TGTGCCAGCAGGGGGCTTACTGAGACCCAGTACTTC. It specifies CASRGLTETQYF. The chain has TRBV11-1 and TRBJ2-5; a weak D match, TRBD1 (5 bases). The CDR3 spans 12 residues. The germline gives CDR1 SGHAT, CDR2 FQDESV (reference sequence). The ends were cut back, 6 bases at V and 5 bases at J, with 10 bases in the middle.

The chain has TRBV3-1 (or the pseudogene TRBV3-2) and TRBJ2-7, with D possibly being TRBD1 (6 bases). The V and J ends lost 3 bases and 3 bases respectively, with 15 bases between them. The length of the CDR3 is 15 residues. Looked up from germline, CDR1 is LGHDT and CDR2 is YNNKEL (reference sequence). CDR3 in amino acids: CASSHPTIGGYEQYF. CDR3 in DNA: TGTGCCAGCAGCCACCCGACAATAGGGGGCTACGAGCAGTACTTC.